A selection of T cell receptor beta chains follows, all from one sample in a study of cytotoxic CD8 clonotypes in ibrutinib-treated CLL. Sequencing was performed with immunoSEQ multiplex PCR; in TCRdb, only in-frame clones are kept and a portion is missing. Among tens of thousands of clones listed, around 81% were seen once. The sample was PBMCs, taken at disease progression, from a patient treated with ibrutinib. The receptors shown here come from a human donor with chronic lymphocytic leukemia. Both conserved end residues are part of each CDR3. D genes are given only for firm matches. Rows give clone size only sometimes, using once, few, many, or a class for an expanded clone.

V gene	D gene	J gene	clone size	CDR3 DNA	CDR3 protein
TRBV4-1	-	TRBJ2-3	once	TGCGCCAGCAGCCAAGAACTAACAGGGTCAGATACGCAGTATTTT	CASSQELTGSDTQYF
TRBV18	-	TRBJ2-7	-	TGTGCCAGCTCACCAACCTTTGGGATAATCTACGAGCAGTACTTC	CASSPTFGIIYEQYF
TRBV28	TRBD1	TRBJ2-7	-	TGTGCCAGCAGTTTTTTAGGGGGACAGGAGATCGAGCAGTACTTC	CASSFLGGQEIEQYF
TRBV6-5	-	TRBJ1-3	once	TGTGCCAGCAGCGCCAGGTTCTCTGGAAACACCATATATTTT	CASSARFSGNTIYF
TRBV10-3	-	TRBJ1-5	-	TGTGCCATCAATCCAGGAGGGGGTCAGCCCCAGCATTTT	CAINPGGGQPQHF
TRBV7-9	TRBD2	TRBJ2-1	-	TGTGCCAGCAGCCCTTTGCTGGCTAGCGGGTCCTACAATGAGCAGTTCTTC	CASSPLLASGSYNEQFF
TRBV7-7	TRBD2	TRBJ2-3	-	TGTGCCAGCAGCTTAAACGCGGGGGGCACAGATACGCAGTATTTT	CASSLNAGGTDTQYF
TRBV6-5	-	TRBJ1-6	-	TGTGCCAGCAGTTACGGGCCTGGACAATCAGCCACCCCCCTCCACTTT	CASSYGPGQSATPLHF
TRBV2	-	TRBJ1-2	few	TGTGCCACCTCAGACCGGGGGCCCAACTATGGCTACACCTTC	CATSDRGPNYGYTF
TRBV4-1	-	TRBJ2-1	-	TGCGCCAGCAGCCAAGATTCCAATGAGCAGTTCTTC	CASSQDSNEQFF
TRBV5-4	-	TRBJ1-6	-	TGTGCCAGCAGCAAAAAAGCGCCATCATCCTCACCCCTCCACTTT	CASSKKAPSSSPLHF
TRBV10-2	-	TRBJ2-3	-	TGCGCCAGCAGCTTGACAAGCCGCACAGATACGCAGTATTTT	CASSLTSRTDTQYF
TRBV5-1	-	TRBJ1-3	few	TGCGCCAGCAGCTTGGGACCGAGAAACACCATATATTTT	CASSLGPRNTIYF
TRBV25-1	-	TRBJ1-6	-	TGTGCCAGCCGACCTAGGACCGTAGGTTCACCCCTCCACTTT	CASRPRTVGSPLHF
TRBV7-9	-	TRBJ1-1	-	TGTGCCAGCAGCACCGGGACACTGAAGCTTTTCTTT	CASSTGTLKLFF
TRBV5-4	-	TRBJ1-1	-	TGTGCCAGCAGCTTGGACCGCACTGAAGCTTTCTTT	CASSLDRTEAFF
TRBV4-1	-	TRBJ1-1	-	TGCGCCAGCAGCCAAGGACAGGTAAACACTGAAGCTTTCTTT	CASSQGQVNTEAFF
TRBV5-4	TRBD1	TRBJ1-1	once	TGTGCCAGCAGCTTGGGTGGACAGGGGGGCTCTGAAGCTTTCTTT	CASSLGGQGGSEAFF
TRBV9	-	TRBJ2-5	-	TGTGCCAGCAGCGTAGGGGGCTGGGCGGGAAAAGGTCGGGAGACCCAGTACTTC	CASSVGGWAGKGRETQYF
TRBV5-1	TRBD1	TRBJ1-1	few	TGCGCCAGCAGCTTGAGACAGGGGAACACTGAAGCTTTCTTT	CASSLRQGNTEAFF
TRBV29-1	TRBD2	TRBJ2-3	-	TGCAGCGTCTCAGGGAGCGGGGGCACAGATACGCAGTATTTT	CSVSGSGGTDTQYF
TRBV18	TRBD1	TRBJ1-1	-	TGTGCCAGCTCACCACGGGACAGCCAACTTCACACTGAAGCTTTCTTT	CASSPRDSQLHTEAFF
TRBV5-1	-	TRBJ1-6	-	TGCGCCAGCAGCTTGGCCGATCCAGATTCACCCCTCCACTTT	CASSLADPDSPLHF
TRBV6-1	-	TRBJ2-5	-	TGTGCCAGCAGTGTCTGGGCCTCGCATTACCAAGAGACCCAGTACTTC	CASSVWASHYQETQYF
TRBV5-6	-	TRBJ1-5	-	TGTGCCAGCAGCTCCTCGACAGTAGGCAATCAGCCCCAGCATTTT	CASSSSTVGNQPQHF
TRBV5-1	-	TRBJ2-7	-	TGCGCCAGCAGTTTCGACGGTACCTACGAGCAGTACTTC	CASSFDGTYEQYF
TRBV4-1	TRBD2	TRBJ2-4	-	TGCGCCAGCAGCCAAGTCCTAGCGGGGGTACTAGCCAAAAACATTCAGTACTTC	CASSQVLAGVLAKNIQYF
TRBV13	-	TRBJ1-2	-	TGTGCCAGCAGCTTAGGGTCTGGGTTCGGTGGCTACACCTTC	CASSLGSGFGGYTF
TRBV27	-	TRBJ2-3	-	TGTGCCAGCAGTTTTAAGGGGGGCACAGATACGCAGTATTTT	CASSFKGGTDTQYF
TRBV27	TRBD2	TRBJ2-3	-	TGTGCCAGCCGTCCCCCTCATAGCGGGGCCAGCACAGATACGCAGTATTTT	CASRPPHSGASTDTQYF
TRBV2	-	TRBJ1-1	-	TGTGCCAGCAGTGAAGGGATTGGCAACACTGAAGCTTTCTTT	CASSEGIGNTEAFF
TRBV19	-	TRBJ2-5	few	TGTGCCAGTAGTATAGGGGGAGAGACCCAGTACTTC	CASSIGGETQYF
TRBV28	-	TRBJ2-1	once	TGTGCCAGCAGTTTGATGGAGGATGAGCAGTTCTTC	CASSLMEDEQFF
TRBV27	-	TRBJ1-2	-	TGTGCCAGCTCCATGGACGGGGGCGGCTATGGCTACACCTTC	CASSMDGGGYGYTF
TRBV5-1	-	TRBJ1-5	-	TGCGCCAGCAGCCCCGTCCCCGGACCAAGCAATCAGCCCCAGCATTTT	CASSPVPGPSNQPQHF
TRBV2	-	TRBJ2-5	-	TGTGCCAGCAGTGAAGCGAAGGGTGTGAGGGGAGAGACCCAGTACTTC	CASSEAKGVRGETQYF
TRBV6-9	-	TRBJ2-3	-	TGTGCCAGCAGTTATTCCTCCTGCCGCTTAGAGGGGTGCACAGATACGCAGTATTTT	CASSYSSCRLEGCTDTQYF
TRBV15	-	TRBJ1-2	-	TGTGCCACCAGCAGCGAAGGGGGATATGGCTACACCTTC	CATSSEGGYGYTF
TRBV5-1	TRBD1	TRBJ2-7	-	TGCGCCAGCAGCTTGGTGGGACAGAGCTCCTACGAGCAGTACTTC	CASSLVGQSSYEQYF
TRBV6-5	-	TRBJ2-7	-	TGTGCCAGCAGTTATAGCTTCTTACCAGGGAGTATCGGGCAGTACTTC	CASSYSFLPGSIGQYF
TRBV10-3	-	TRBJ1-2	-	TGTGCCATCTGGAGGGCCACTAATAACTATGGCTACACCTTC	CAIWRATNNYGYTF
TRBV10-3	-	TRBJ2-1	-	TGTGCCATCAGTGGGGCGAATGAGCAGTTCTTC	CAISGANEQFF
TRBV27	-	TRBJ1-4	-	TGTGCCAGCAGTTTATTTCAGAAGAATGAAAAACTGTTTTTT	CASSLFQKNEKLFF
TRBV14	-	TRBJ1-2	-	TGTGCCAGCAGCCAAGGCACATGGGATGGCTACACCTTC	CASSQGTWDGYTF
TRBV7-9	-	TRBJ2-1	-	TGTGCCAGCAGCGGGGGGCTAGCCGCCTACAATGAGCAGTTCTTC	CASSGGLAAYNEQFF
TRBV18	TRBD1	TRBJ2-7	-	TGTGCCAGCTCACCGGGGGGACAGGGGGCCTACGAGCAGTACTTC	CASSPGGQGAYEQYF
TRBV4-1	TRBD2	TRBJ2-7	-	TGCGCCAGCAGCCAGAGCGGGACTCCTTTGTACGAGCAGTACTTC	CASSQSGTPLYEQYF
TRBV6-5	TRBD2	TRBJ2-7	-	TGTGCCAGCAGTTACTCGACTAGCAGGATTACCTACGAGCAGTACTTC	CASSYSTSRITYEQYF
TRBV27	TRBD2	TRBJ2-5	-	TGTGCCAGCAGTTCGCCCCTAGCGGGAGACGCGGCCCAGTACTTC	CASSSPLAGDAAQYF
TRBV2	TRBD2	TRBJ2-7	-	TGTGCCAGCAGTGAGAGGAGCGGGAGTGGTTACGAGCAGTACTTC	CASSERSGSGYEQYF
TRBV6-5	-	TRBJ2-3	-	TGTGCCAGCAGGGGGCCTGGCACAGATACGCAGTATTTT	CASRGPGTDTQYF
TRBV2	TRBD2	TRBJ2-3	-	TGTGCCAGCAGTGAATGGCTAGCGGGAGCAGATACGCAGTATTTT	CASSEWLAGADTQYF